These 2 T cell receptor beta chains were all obtained from the same sample, sequenced in a study of blood T cell repertoires in COVID-19. Clones were sequenced by immunoSEQ multiplex PCR, and TCRdb holds only the in-frame ones, with some missing. The repertoire holds some 160,000 clones, with just over 90% as singletons. Input material: peripheral blood. All receptors derive from a man between 18 and 29 years old with COVID-19, enrolled during active disease.

V is TRBV7-2 and J is TRBJ2-2, with D perhaps matching TRBD2 (6 bases). This CDR3 has 17 amino acids. The germline V and J ends were trimmed by 7 bases and 0 bases, with 18 bases remaining between them. Germline V gene sequence: CDR1 SGHTA, CDR2 FQGNSA. CDR3 in amino acids: CASTPYMTGANTGELFF. CDR3 nucleotide sequence: TGTGCCAGCACCCCTTATATGACGGGGGCGAACACCGGGGAGCTGTTTTTT.

In DNA form, the CDR3 reads TGCGCCAGCAGCCGGGCCACAGGGAGAGCGAACACCGGGGAGCTGTTTTTT. Translating gives CASSRATGRANTGELFF. The chain joins TRBV10-1 to TRBJ2-2; weak D call: TRBD1 (6 bases). This CDR3 has 17 amino acids. Germline-derived CDR1 and CDR2 are WNHNN and SYGVQD (reference sequence). Trimming cost V 6 bases and J 0 bases, with 17 bases left between them.